Given below is one TCR beta chain in context. This CDR3 is 15 amino acids long. Trimming left V 6 bases short and J 4 bases short, with 18 bases between. Germline V lookup: CDR1 SGHNT, CDR2 YENEEA. Per the original data handling: The authors estimated nucleated cell counts from reference gene primer amplification. Repertoires were generated with immunoSEQ multiplex PCR, while TCRdb's copy carries only in-frame clones and drops some. V and J calls and clone size are copied from that table; D and trimming were computed from the DNA. The sample has some 87,000 clones; around 90% are singletons. The data were obtained in a study of blood T cell repertoires in COVID-19. Overall study: COVID-19 samples, acute and convalescent, were from the United States, Italy and Spain.

This chain links TRBV11-3 with TRBJ1-1; possible D gene TRBD1, 6 bases. Material: peripheral blood. The TCR originated in a woman between 65 and 79 years old with acute or convalescent COVID-19. The CDR3 DNA sequence: TGTGCCAGCAGTCCCGGTGGGGGGGGCAGCACTGAAGCTTTCTTT. Its translation is CASSPGGGGSTEAFF.